This T cell receptor (beta chain) came from a study of T cell changes during pregnancy in multiple sclerosis. Germline assignment: CDR1 MDHEN and CDR2 SYDVKM. The V and J ends lost 3 bases and 0 bases respectively, with 7 bases between them. The CDR3 contains 14 residues. Assay: immunoSEQ multiplex PCR; the TCRdb copy retains only in-frame clones and omits some. The data show tens of thousands of clones, about 88% seen once. The sample was CD4+ T cells from peripheral blood mononuclear cells, taken in the first trimester of pregnancy. The TCR was taken from a female donor with multiple sclerosis, enrolled in a pregnancy study. The rearrangement joins TRBV28 to TRBJ2-3; a possible D gene is TRBD1 (5 bases). CDR3 region: CASSFQGSTDTQYF. In DNA, the CDR3 is TGTGCCAGCAGTTTCCAGGGAAGCACAGATACGCAGTATTTT.